The rows below give T cell receptor beta chains drawn from one sample of a study of blood T cell repertoires in COVID-19. The table came from immunoSEQ multiplex PCR; TCRdb's copy has only in-frame clones and leaves some out. The table has approximately 260,000 clones, over 75% seen once. Sequencing was performed on peripheral blood. The receptors here all came from a human donor in a cohort sampled during active COVID-19. CDR3s leave out the opening cysteine and the closing phenylalanine or tryptophan. Fields, in order: V gene, CDR3 protein.

V gene: TRBV11-2; CDR3 protein: ASSSGTFGYT
V gene: TRBV19; CDR3 protein: ASHGQGGLAEQY
V gene: TRBV10-1; CDR3 protein: ASNRDSNSPLH
V gene: TRBV18; CDR3 protein: ASSPRQGGNSYEQY
V gene: TRBV27; CDR3 protein: ASSPFGTVYNEQF
V gene: TRBV7-8; CDR3 protein: ASSFRDRETQY
V gene: TRBV3-1/TRBV3-2; CDR3 protein: ASSHSTDTQY
V gene: TRBV5-1; CDR3 protein: ASSFYRGENTEAF
V gene: TRBV6-6; CDR3 protein: ASSFGLAENTGELF
V gene: TRBV2; CDR3 protein: ASRFQGVGEAF
V gene: TRBV28; CDR3 protein: ASRRGGQSAEAF
V gene: TRBV7-6; CDR3 protein: ASSPNREGTRV
V gene: TRBV5-1; CDR3 protein: ASSLGSGWSSPLH
V gene: TRBV3-1/TRBV3-2; CDR3 protein: ASRRRPGTSGDTQY
V gene: TRBV6-6; CDR3 protein: ASSPLTGVRNTIY
V gene: TRBV6-2/TRBV6-3; CDR3 protein: ASSYPDISLNQPQH